These T cell receptor beta chains were read from a single sample in a study of cytomegalovirus exposure and HLA in healthy donors. Sequencing used immunoSEQ multiplex PCR; TCRdb keeps in-frame clones, though not all of them. This sample yields some 200,000 clones, of which more than 85% are seen a single time; approximately 0.23% belongs to the top ten. The sample comprised PBMCs. These receptors were collected from a girl under three years old in good health and CMV-seronegative. The CDR3 runs from the conserved cysteine through the conserved F or W. D genes are given only for firm matches. Size is omitted from some rows. Given values are once, few, many or a class for expanded clones.

v_gene	abundance	j_gene	d_gene	CDR3nt	CDR3aa
TRBV6-6	few	TRBJ1-2	NA	TGTGCCAGCAGTTACGCGGCAGGGACGGGGGTTGGCTACACCTTC	CASSYAAGTGVGYTF
TRBV5-1	NA	TRBJ1-2	TRBD1	TGCGCCAGCAGCCTAGGGGGCGCGGGTGGCTACACCTTC	CASSLGGAGGYTF
TRBV4-1	NA	TRBJ1-1	NA	TGCGCCAGCAGCCAAATCCCAGGGTGGGCTTTCTTT	CASSQIPGWAFF
TRBV11-3	NA	TRBJ2-1	TRBD2	TGTGCCAGCAGCGCAGCGGGGGGCCATTACAATGAGCAGTTCTTC	CASSAAGGHYNEQFF
TRBV9	NA	TRBJ2-3	NA	TGTGCCAGCAGCGTAGAACAGATAACAGATACGCAGTATTTT	CASSVEQITDTQYF
TRBV30	NA	TRBJ2-3	TRBD2	TGTGCCTGGAGTGGGGGCGGGAGGGAACAAGATACGCAGTATTTT	CAWSGGGREQDTQYF
TRBV4-1	once	TRBJ2-3	TRBD1	TGCGCCAGCAGCCCCGACAGGGTCACAGATACGCAGTATTTT	CASSPDRVTDTQYF
TRBV7-9	NA	TRBJ2-7	TRBD1	TGTGCCAGCAGCTCCACCTCGGACAGGGAGAGCTCCTACGAGCAGTACTTC	CASSSTSDRESSYEQYF
TRBV27	NA	TRBJ1-4	NA	TGTGCCAGCAGATTTACAGGAGCCTCCTTTCTGTTTTTT	CASRFTGASFLFF
TRBV5-1	NA	TRBJ2-7	NA	TGCGCCAGCAGCTCCCAAAACCGGGTCGGCGAGCAGTACTTC	CASSSQNRVGEQYF
TRBV9	NA	TRBJ2-5	NA	TGTGCCAGCAGCGTAGGGCAGTACCAAGAGACCCAGTACTTC	CASSVGQYQETQYF
TRBV7-9	NA	TRBJ2-2	NA	TGTGCCAGCAGCTTAGCGGGACTGAACACCGGGGAGCTGTTTTTT	CASSLAGLNTGELFF
TRBV7-3	NA	TRBJ2-7	NA	TGTGCCAGCAGCCCGGGACAAGACTACGAGCAGTACTTC	CASSPGQDYEQYF
TRBV20-1	once	TRBJ1-1	NA	TGCAGTGCTAGGGAGGCCACTGAAGCTTTCTTT	CSAREATEAFF
TRBV4-1	few	TRBJ1-4	TRBD1	TGCGCCAGCAGAACGAAGACAGGGGCCAATGAAAAACTGTTTTTT	CASRTKTGANEKLFF
TRBV4-1	once	TRBJ2-1	TRBD2	TGCGCCAGCAGCCAATGGACTAGCGGCAACAATGAGCAGTTCTTC	CASSQWTSGNNEQFF
TRBV7-3	NA	TRBJ1-6	TRBD1	TGTGCCAGCAGCCCAGGAGGGGGCACGAATTCACCCCTCCACTTT	CASSPGGGTNSPLHF
TRBV9	NA	TRBJ2-6	NA	TGTGCCAGCAGCGCCCACGACAGGTCTGGGGCCAACGTCCTGACTTTC	CASSAHDRSGANVLTF
TRBV6-1	NA	TRBJ2-3	TRBD1	TGTGCCAGCAGTGATCGACAGGGGAGCACAGATACGCAGTATTTT	CASSDRQGSTDTQYF
TRBV20-1	few	TRBJ2-7	NA	TGCAGCTCTAGCGACTCCTACGAGCAGTACTTC	CSSSDSYEQYF
TRBV7-9	NA	TRBJ2-7	NA	TGTGCCAGCAGCCCGCGCGCGCTAACCTACGAGCAGTACTTC	CASSPRALTYEQYF
TRBV4-3	NA	TRBJ1-4	NA	TGCGCCAGCAGCGCACGGTTTAATGAAAAACTGTTTTTT	CASSARFNEKLFF
TRBV6-1	NA	TRBJ1-5	TRBD1	TGTGCCAGCAGTGCTCCCGGGACAGCCCTACCCCAGCATTTT	CASSAPGTALPQHF
TRBV15	NA	TRBJ2-7	TRBD1	TGTGCCACCAGCAGACCAGGGGGCCCCTCCCTACGGGAGCAGTACTTC	CATSRPGGPSLREQYF
TRBV4-1	NA	TRBJ1-5	TRBD1	TGCGCCAGCAGCCACAGACCGGGACAGGGAACCATATTTAGCAATCAGCCCCAGCATTTT	CASSHRPGQGTIFSNQPQHF
TRBV5-3	NA	TRBJ2-4	TRBD1	TGTGCCAGAAGCCCCCCGGTACCTCAGGGACAGGGGAAAAACATTCAGTACTTC	CARSPPVPQGQGKNIQYF
TRBV6-1	NA	TRBJ1-2	TRBD1	TGTGCCAGCAGCGCTACTGACAGGGAGGTCTATGGCTACACCTTC	CASSATDREVYGYTF
TRBV27	NA	TRBJ2-1	TRBD2	TGTGCCAGCAGTTTATCGGGGGGAGGGCCCCACAATGAGCAGTTCTTC	CASSLSGGGPHNEQFF
TRBV5-5	NA	TRBJ2-7	TRBD1	TGTGCCAGCAGCTCCACAGGGGCATCTTACGAGCAGTACTTC	CASSSTGASYEQYF
TRBV6-1	NA	TRBJ1-4	TRBD1	TGTGCCAGCAGACAGGGGGAGTGGGAGATTTTT	CASRQGEWEIF
TRBV12-5	NA	TRBJ2-7	TRBD2	TGTGCTAGTGGTTTAGGGAGGGGCGAGCAGTACTTC	CASGLGRGEQYF
TRBV25-1	NA	TRBJ2-2	TRBD2	TGTGCCAGCAGTGCTCGGGCCAGCGGGATCGCCGGGGAGCTGTTTTTT	CASSARASGIAGELFF
TRBV30	NA	TRBJ2-7	NA	TGTGCCTGGAGTGTCGGGTCTTACGAGCAGTACTTC	CAWSVGSYEQYF
TRBV4-1	NA	TRBJ2-7	NA	TGCGCCAGCAGCCAGCGACAGGATAGCTACGAGCAGTACTTC	CASSQRQDSYEQYF
TRBV29-1	once	TRBJ1-1	TRBD1	TGCAGCGCTGATGGGACAGGGGGCCGTGAAGCTTTCTTT	CSADGTGGREAFF
TRBV6-5	NA	TRBJ1-4	NA	TGTGCCAGCAGCCGGGGAGGGGAAAAACTGTTTTTT	CASSRGGEKLFF
TRBV6-5	once	TRBJ1-3	NA	TGTGCCAGCACTCCTGCGGTTGGAAACACCATATATTTT	CASTPAVGNTIYF
TRBV5-6	NA	TRBJ1-1	NA	TGTGCCAGCAGCGCTGCAGGGTTTAAGGACACTGAAGCTTTCTTT	CASSAAGFKDTEAFF
TRBV4-1	once	TRBJ1-2	NA	TGCGCCAGCAGCCAACAGGGGTTTTATGGCTACACCTTC	CASSQQGFYGYTF
TRBV9	few	TRBJ2-3	TRBD2	TGTGCCAGCAGCCCTTGGACTAGCGGCACAGATACGCAGTATTTT	CASSPWTSGTDTQYF
TRBV5-1	once	TRBJ1-5	NA	TGCGCCAGCAACCGTCTGGCAGGGCGGTCGGGTGGCAATCAGCCCCAGCATTTT	CASNRLAGRSGGNQPQHF
TRBV7-9	NA	TRBJ2-3	NA	TGTGCCAGCAGCTCACCCACCGACAGGACCACAGATACGCAGTATTTT	CASSSPTDRTTDTQYF
TRBV29-1	NA	TRBJ2-2	NA	TGCAGCGGATTGACAGTCTCCGGGGAGCTGTTTTTT	CSGLTVSGELFF
TRBV27	once	TRBJ2-2	NA	TGTGCCAGCAGCACGCTATGGGGCGCGAACACCGGGGAGCTGTTTTTT	CASSTLWGANTGELFF
TRBV29-1	NA	TRBJ2-2	NA	TGCAGCGTTGAAGATCAAACCGGGGAGCTGTTTTTT	CSVEDQTGELFF
TRBV10-3	NA	TRBJ2-5	TRBD2	TGTGCCATCAGTGATGCCCTAGCGGGAGGGGAACAAGAGACCCAGTACTTC	CAISDALAGGEQETQYF
TRBV10-3	NA	TRBJ1-6	NA	TGTGCCATCAGTGAGTCGGAGACAGGCGTTAGCTCCTATAATTCACCCCTCCACTTT	CAISESETGVSSYNSPLHF
TRBV5-4	NA	TRBJ2-1	NA	TGTGCCAGCAGCTTGGCCCCGGCTAGCGCCAAGTACAATGAGCAGTTCTTC	CASSLAPASAKYNEQFF
TRBV6-6	NA	TRBJ2-3	NA	TGTGCCAGCAGTTACGGGGGGGGCCTGACAGATACGCAGTATTTT	CASSYGGGLTDTQYF
TRBV5-5	NA	TRBJ1-5	NA	TGTGCCAGCAGCCCGGGACACGGACCGTTTACTAGCAATCAGCCCCAGCATTTT	CASSPGHGPFTSNQPQHF
TRBV25-1	NA	TRBJ2-1	TRBD1	TGTGCCAGCAGTGAATTGGGACAGGGCAACAATGAGCAGTTCTTC	CASSELGQGNNEQFF
TRBV5-8	NA	TRBJ2-1	TRBD2	TGTGCCAGCAGCTGGCGGGGGTACAATGAGCAGTTCTTC	CASSWRGYNEQFF